The 15 T cell receptor beta chains below were found in one sample sequenced in a study of immune heterogeneity within non-small cell lung tumors (dated by TCRdb to about 2018). The TCR template was genomic DNA extracted from bulk tumor tissue, and roughly 590 ng of gDNA was amplified for each sample. Multiple biopsies per primary tumor were taken during surgery, spaced as far apart as possible within the tumor mass. The study cohort was described as untreated, and patients were newly diagnosed NSCLC cases undergoing curative surgery. The reads were generated on a HiSeq X Ten. The TCR beta CDR3 region was amplified with a multiplex PCR system, in which a first round of 9 to 11 cycles was run using 32 V-gene forward and 13 J-gene reverse primers. TCRdb reprocessed the public reads (quality trimming at Q25 with fastp, clone calling with MiXCR) and kept in-frame beta chains. Each CDR3 protein appears once, grouped with its most common genes and DNA. This sample gives 22,000 or so distinct CDR3 sequences in total; roughly 30% of them show up just once. The ten largest make up around 3.8% of the sample.

The specimen was lung tumor tissue. Receptor source: a man aged 35-49 years with non-small cell lung cancer.

This clonotype occurred many times. The V and J genes are TRBV12-3 or TRBV12-4 and TRBJ2-7, with TRBD2 identical over 8 bases. The length of the CDR3 is 15 residues. V was clipped by 6 bases and J by 3 bases; unmatched bases: 10. The CDR3, as DNA: TGTGCCAGCAGCACCCCGGGACTAGGAGGCTACGAGCAGTACTTC. This sequence encodes CASSTPGLGGYEQYF.

V usage is TRBV5-6 and J usage is TRBJ2-3, with D possibly being TRBD2 (6 bases). The CDR3 has 13 residues. Trimming took off 0 bases at V and 5 bases at J, with 7 bases between the two ends. Germline CDR1 SGHDT, CDR2 YYEEEE. CDR3: CASSLAGGDTQYF. In DNA, the CDR3 is TGTGCCAGCAGCTTGGCCGGGGGAGATACGCAGTATTTT.

This chain links TRBV5-6 with TRBJ2-7; D gene ambiguous. The V and J ends lost 4 bases and 3 bases respectively, with 14 bases between them. CDR1 SGHDT and CDR2 YYEEEE come from the germline V gene. The CDR3 runs 14 residues. The CDR3 sequence is CASSPSNTHYEQYF. Here the CDR3 DNA reads TGTGCCAGCAGCCCGAGCAACACCCACTACGAGCAGTACTTC.

The V and J genes are TRBV3-1 and TRBJ2-6; D remains ambiguous. Germline lookup yields CDR1 LGHDT and CDR2 YNNKEL (reference sequence). The CDR3 length is 16 residues. V lost 5 bases and J lost 0, with 11 bases in between. The CDR3 DNA follows: TGTGCCAGCAGCTTACGACAAGTCTCTGGGGCCAACGTCCTGACTTTC. Its translation: CASSLRQVSGANVLTF.

To note about this clonotype: It may be a read error: a sequence one base away is much more abundant. V is TRBV12-3 or TRBV12-4 and J is TRBJ1-5; 12 bases match TRBD1. The CDR3 has 15 residues. V was clipped by 6 bases and J by 6 bases; unmatched bases: 6. CDR3 coding DNA: TGTGCCAGCAGCCCCGGGACAGGGGGCTGTCAGCCCCAGCATTTT. Translated: CASSPGTGGCQPQHF.

In this sample, this clonotype turned up many times. This sequence joins TRBV6-5 and TRBJ1-2; a possible D gene is TRBD1 (5 bases). Germline V gene sequence: CDR1 MNHEY, CDR2 SVGAGI. This CDR3 has 16 amino acids. V gave up 2 bases and J gave up 5 bases, with 18 bases separating them. The CDR3 DNA reads as TGTGCCAGCAGTTACACAGGAGAGGGAATTGGTTATGGCTACACCTTC. It yields the protein CASSYTGEGIGYGYTF.

Turning to this clonotype: This sequence may be a read error, since a much larger clone differs from it by one base. The rearrangement links TRBV6-1 to TRBJ1-1; D ambiguous. The V gene's germline CDR1 is MNHNS and CDR2 SASEGT. The CDR3 runs 13 residues. CDR3 in DNA: TGTGCCAGCAGCCTCCTGGGGAACACTGAAGCTTCCTTT. Amino acids: CASSLLGNTEASF.

This chain links TRBV5-1 with TRBJ2-2; tentatively, D is TRBD2 (6 bases). Germline V lookup: CDR1 SGHRS, CDR2 YFSETQ. Trimming pared 0 bases from V and 2 bases from J, leaving 14 bases between. The CDR3 sequence is 17 residues long. CDR3 sequence: CASSLGFSGVNTGELFF. CDR3 bases: TGCGCCAGCAGCTTGGGGTTTAGCGGAGTAAACACCGGGGAGCTGTTTTTT.

This clonotype has ten or more counts. This rearrangement joins TRBV14 to TRBJ2-2, with unresolved D. V was cut by 8 bases and J by 6 bases, with 7 bases left in between. Germline CDR1 reads SGHDN; CDR2 reads FVKESK. The CDR3 consists of 11 residues. CDR3 region: CASQAPGELFF. The CDR3 DNA is TGTGCCAGCCAGGCCCCCGGGGAGCTGTTTTTT.

This clonotype has only a few counts. The V and J genes are TRBV5-1 and TRBJ2-5, with 7 bases matching TRBD1. J gave up 6 bases and V 0 bases, and 8 bases lay outside the gene matches. Per the germline V gene, CDR1 is SGHRS and CDR2 is YFSETQ. CDR3 size: 15 residues. The CDR3: CASSLGVGGSQTQYF. The CDR3 nucleotides read TGCGCCAGCAGCTTGGGTGTAGGGGGCAGTCAGACCCAGTACTTC.

This clonotype was counted ten times or more. The J gene is TRBJ1-1, the V gene TRBV20-1, with D hard to call. The V end lost 4 bases, the J end lost 5 bases, and 5 bases lay between the germline ends. The CDR3 contains 10 residues. The germline V gene has CDR1 DFQATT and CDR2 SNEGSKA (reference sequence). CDR3 loop: CSAMGTEAFF. In DNA form, the CDR3 reads TGCAGTGCTATGGGGACTGAAGCTTTCTTT.

Ten or more counts support this clonotype. V usage is TRBV19 and J usage is TRBJ2-3; D call uncertain. Germline V lookup: CDR1 LNHDA, CDR2 SQIVND (reference sequence). With 8 bases removed from V and 2 bases from J, the gap between germline ends came to 11 bases. This CDR3 is built from 13 residues. The CDR3 region is CASRRADTDTQYF. In DNA, the CDR3 is TGTGCCAGTCGACGGGCGGACACAGATACGCAGTATTTT.

This clonotype appeared a few times. The rearrangement joins TRBV11-2 to TRBJ2-3; D remains unclear. The germline CDR1 and CDR2 sequences are SGHAT and FQNNGV. The CDR3 runs to 16 residues. V dropped 5 bases and J dropped 0 bases, with 15 bases sitting between them. The CDR3 DNA follows: TGTGCCAGCAGCCCGGGTGGCCTGCCTAGCACAGATACGCAGTATTTT. This sequence encodes CASSPGGLPSTDTQYF.

With respect to this clonotype: A read error is possible here, since a much larger clone lies one base away. V and J are TRBV6-2 or TRBV6-3 and TRBJ2-3; 9 nucleotides agree with TRBD1. CDR1 is MNHEY and CDR2 is SVGEGT in the germline V gene. The CDR3 is made up of 15 amino acids. The CDR3 reads CASSRRQGDADKQYF. Here the CDR3 DNA reads TGTGCCAGCAGTAGACGACAGGGGGATGCAGATAAGCAGTATTTT.

This clonotype was seen repeatedly, ten times or more. The chain joins TRBV20-1 to TRBJ2-3, with TRBD2 matching over 7 bases. The CDR3 contains 13 residues. CDR1 is DFQATT, CDR2 SNEGSKA, per germline (reference sequence). After removal of 6 bases from V and 1 base from J, the junction contained 4 bases not matched to a gene. CDR3 nucleotides: TGCAGTGCCCCTAGCGGAGGCACAGATACGCAGTATTTT. Translating it yields CSAPSGGTDTQYF.